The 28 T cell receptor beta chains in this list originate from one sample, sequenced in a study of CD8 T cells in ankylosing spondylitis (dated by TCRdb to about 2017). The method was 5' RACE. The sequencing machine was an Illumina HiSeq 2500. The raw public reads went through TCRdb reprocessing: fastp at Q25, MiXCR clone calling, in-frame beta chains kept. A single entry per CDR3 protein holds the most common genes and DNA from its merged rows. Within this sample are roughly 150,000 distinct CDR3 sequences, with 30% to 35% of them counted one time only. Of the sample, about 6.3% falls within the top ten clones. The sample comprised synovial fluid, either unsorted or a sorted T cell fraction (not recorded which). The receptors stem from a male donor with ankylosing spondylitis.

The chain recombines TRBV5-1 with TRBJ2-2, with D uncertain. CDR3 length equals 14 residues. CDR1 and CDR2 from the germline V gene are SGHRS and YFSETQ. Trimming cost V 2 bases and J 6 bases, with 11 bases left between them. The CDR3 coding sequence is TGCGCCAGCAGCTTAGATGGCCGTCCCGGGGAGCTGTTTTTT. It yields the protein CASSLDGRPGELFF.

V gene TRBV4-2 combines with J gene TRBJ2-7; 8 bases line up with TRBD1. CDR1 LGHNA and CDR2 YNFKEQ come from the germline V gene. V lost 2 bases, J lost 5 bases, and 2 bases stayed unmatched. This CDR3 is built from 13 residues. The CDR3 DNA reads TGTGCCAGCAGCCAACAGGACAGGGACGAGCAGTACTTC. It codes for CASSQQDRDEQYF.

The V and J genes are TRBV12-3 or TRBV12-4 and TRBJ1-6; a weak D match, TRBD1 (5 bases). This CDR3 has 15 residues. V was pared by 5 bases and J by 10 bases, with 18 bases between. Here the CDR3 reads CASSVGLQDASPLHF. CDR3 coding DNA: TGTGCCAGCAGTGTGGGACTCCAGGATGCGTCACCCCTCCACTTT.

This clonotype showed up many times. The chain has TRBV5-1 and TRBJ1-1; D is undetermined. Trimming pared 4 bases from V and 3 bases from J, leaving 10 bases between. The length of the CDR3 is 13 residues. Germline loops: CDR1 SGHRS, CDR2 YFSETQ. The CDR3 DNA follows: TGCGCCAGCAGCCTACCGACCGACACTGAAGCTTTCTTT. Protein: CASSLPTDTEAFF. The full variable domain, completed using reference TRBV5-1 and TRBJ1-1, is KAGVTQTPRYLIKTRGQQVTLSCSPISGHRSVSWYQQTPGQGLQFLFEYFSETQRNKGNFPGRFSGRQFSNSRSEMNVSTLELGDSALYLCASSLPTDTEAFFGQGTRLTVV.

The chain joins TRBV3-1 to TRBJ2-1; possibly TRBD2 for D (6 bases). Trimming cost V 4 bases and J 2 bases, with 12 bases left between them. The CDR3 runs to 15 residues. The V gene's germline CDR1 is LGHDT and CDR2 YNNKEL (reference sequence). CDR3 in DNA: TGTGCCAGCAGCCCCCGTAGCGGAACCTACAATGAGCAGTTCTTC. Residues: CASSPRSGTYNEQFF.

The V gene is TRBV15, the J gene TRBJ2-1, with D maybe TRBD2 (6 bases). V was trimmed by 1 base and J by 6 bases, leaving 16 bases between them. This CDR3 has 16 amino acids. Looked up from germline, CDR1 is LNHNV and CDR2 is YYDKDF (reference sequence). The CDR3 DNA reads TGTGCCACCAGCAGAGCCGGAGGGACGAAGAGCAATGAGCAGTTCTTC. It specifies CATSRAGGTKSNEQFF. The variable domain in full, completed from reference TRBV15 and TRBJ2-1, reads DAMVIQNPRYQVTQFGKPVTLSCSQTLNHNVMYWYQQKSSQAPKLLFHYYDKDFNNEADTPDNFQSRRPNTSFCFLDIRSPGLGDTAMYLCATSRAGGTKSNEQFFGPGTRLTVL.

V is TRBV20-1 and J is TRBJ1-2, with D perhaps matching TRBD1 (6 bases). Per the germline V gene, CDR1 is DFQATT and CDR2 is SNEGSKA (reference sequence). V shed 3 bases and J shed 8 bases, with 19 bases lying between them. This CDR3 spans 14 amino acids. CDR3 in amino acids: CSARLGGAAGGYTF. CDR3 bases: TGCAGTGCTAGGCTTGGGGGGGCTGCTGGAGGCTACACCTTC.

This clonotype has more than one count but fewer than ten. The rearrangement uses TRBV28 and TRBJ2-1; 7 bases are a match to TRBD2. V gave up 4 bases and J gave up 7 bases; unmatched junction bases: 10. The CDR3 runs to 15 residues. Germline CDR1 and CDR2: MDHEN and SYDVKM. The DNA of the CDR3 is TGTGCCAGCAGTTCCCCTAGCGGAGGCGCGAATGAGCAGTTCTTC. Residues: CASSSPSGGANEQFF.

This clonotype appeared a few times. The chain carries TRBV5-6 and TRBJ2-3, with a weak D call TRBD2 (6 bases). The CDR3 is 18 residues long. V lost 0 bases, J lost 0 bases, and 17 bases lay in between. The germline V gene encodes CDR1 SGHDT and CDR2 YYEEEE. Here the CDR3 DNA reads TGTGCCAGCAGCTTGGCCACGAGCGGGCGGACTAGCACAGATACGCAGTATTTT. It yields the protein CASSLATSGRTSTDTQYF. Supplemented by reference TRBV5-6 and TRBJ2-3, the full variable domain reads DAGVTQSPTHLIKTRGQQVTLRCSPKSGHDTVSWYQQALGQGPQFIFQYYEEEERQRGNFPDRFSGHQFPNYSSELNVNALLLGDSALYLCASSLATSGRTSTDTQYFGPGTRLTVL.

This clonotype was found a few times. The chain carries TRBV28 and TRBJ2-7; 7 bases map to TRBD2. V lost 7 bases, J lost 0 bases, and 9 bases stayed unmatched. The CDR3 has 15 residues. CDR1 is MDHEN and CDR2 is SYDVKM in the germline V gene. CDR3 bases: TGTGCCAGCAACCAAAGGGGACTAAGCTCCTACGAGCAGTACTTC. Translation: CASNQRGLSSYEQYF.

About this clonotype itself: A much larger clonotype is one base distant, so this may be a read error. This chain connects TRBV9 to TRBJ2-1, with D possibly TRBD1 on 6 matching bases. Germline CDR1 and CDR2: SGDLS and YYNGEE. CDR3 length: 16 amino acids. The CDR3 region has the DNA TGTGCCAGCAGCGTAGATGCCAGGGGTTTCTACAATCAGCAGTTCTTC. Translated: CASSVDARGFYNQQFF.

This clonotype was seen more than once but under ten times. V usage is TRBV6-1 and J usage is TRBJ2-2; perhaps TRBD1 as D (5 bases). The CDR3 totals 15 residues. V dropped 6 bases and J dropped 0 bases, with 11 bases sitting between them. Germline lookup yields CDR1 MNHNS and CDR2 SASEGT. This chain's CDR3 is CASRTDRANTGELFF. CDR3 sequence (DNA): TGTGCCAGCAGAACCGACAGAGCGAACACCGGGGAGCTGTTTTTT.

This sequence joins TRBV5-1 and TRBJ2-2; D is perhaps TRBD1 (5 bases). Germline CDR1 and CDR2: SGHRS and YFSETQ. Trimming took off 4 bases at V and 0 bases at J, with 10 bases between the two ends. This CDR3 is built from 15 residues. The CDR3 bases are TGCGCCAGCAGCCCTCCGACAGCGAACACCGGGGAGCTGTTTTTT. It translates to CASSPPTANTGELFF. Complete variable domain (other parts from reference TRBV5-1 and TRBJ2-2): KAGVTQTPRYLIKTRGQQVTLSCSPISGHRSVSWYQQTPGQGLQFLFEYFSETQRNKGNFPGRFSGRQFSNSRSEMNVSTLELGDSALYLCASSPPTANTGELFFGEGSRLTVL.

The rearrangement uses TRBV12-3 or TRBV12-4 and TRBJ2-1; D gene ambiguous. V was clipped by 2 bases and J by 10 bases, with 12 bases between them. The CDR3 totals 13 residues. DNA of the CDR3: TGTGCCAGCAGTTTATATGACACCAGGGAGCAGTTCTTC. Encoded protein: CASSLYDTREQFF.

CDR3 DNA sequence: TGCGCCAGCAGCCAAGATAGGACAGGGGCTACTAGGGGCTACACCTTC. Translating gives CASSQDRTGATRGYTF. The V and J genes are TRBV4-1 and TRBJ1-2; 9 bases align to TRBD1. J lost 8 bases, V lost 0 bases, and 10 bases had no gene match. CDR1 and CDR2 from the germline V gene are MGHRA and YSYEKL. The CDR3 length is 16 residues.

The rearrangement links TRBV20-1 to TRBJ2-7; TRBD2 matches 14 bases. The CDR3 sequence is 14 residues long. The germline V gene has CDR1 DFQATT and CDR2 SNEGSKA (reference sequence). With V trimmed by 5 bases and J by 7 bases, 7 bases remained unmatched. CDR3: CSAWTSGRSGEQYF. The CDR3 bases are TGCAGTGCTTGGACTAGCGGGAGGTCTGGAGAGCAGTACTTC.

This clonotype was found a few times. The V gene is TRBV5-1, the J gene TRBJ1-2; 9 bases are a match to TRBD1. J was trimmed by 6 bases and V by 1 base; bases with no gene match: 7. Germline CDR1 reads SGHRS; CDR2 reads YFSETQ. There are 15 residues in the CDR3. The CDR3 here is CASSLTGGVIDGYTF. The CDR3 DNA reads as TGCGCCAGCAGCTTGACAGGGGGCGTGATAGATGGCTACACCTTC.

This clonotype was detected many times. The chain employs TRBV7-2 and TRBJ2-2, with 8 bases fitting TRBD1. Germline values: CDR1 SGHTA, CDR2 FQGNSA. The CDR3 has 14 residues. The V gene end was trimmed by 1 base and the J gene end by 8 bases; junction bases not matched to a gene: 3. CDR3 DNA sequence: TGTGCCAGCAGCTTAGGACAGGGGACGGGGGAGCTGTTTTTT. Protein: CASSLGQGTGELFF.

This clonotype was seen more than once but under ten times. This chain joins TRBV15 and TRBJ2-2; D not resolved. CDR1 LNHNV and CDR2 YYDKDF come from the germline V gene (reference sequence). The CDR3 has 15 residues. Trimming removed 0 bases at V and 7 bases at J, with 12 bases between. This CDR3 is CATSREPQAFGELFF. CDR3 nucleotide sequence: TGTGCCACCAGCAGAGAGCCCCAGGCTTTCGGGGAGCTGTTTTTT.

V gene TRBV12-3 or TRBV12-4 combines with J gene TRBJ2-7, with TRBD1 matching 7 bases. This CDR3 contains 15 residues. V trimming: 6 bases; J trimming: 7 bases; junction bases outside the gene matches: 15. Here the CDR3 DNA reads TGTGCCAGCAGGGGGGACCCGACAGGGTCGAAAGAGCAGTACTTC. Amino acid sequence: CASRGDPTGSKEQYF.

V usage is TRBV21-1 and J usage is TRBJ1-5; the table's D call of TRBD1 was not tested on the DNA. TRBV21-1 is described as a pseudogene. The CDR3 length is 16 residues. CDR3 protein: CASSKSQTGNNQPQHF. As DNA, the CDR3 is TGTGCCAGCAGCAAAAGCCAGACGGGAAACAATCAGCCCCAGCATTTT.

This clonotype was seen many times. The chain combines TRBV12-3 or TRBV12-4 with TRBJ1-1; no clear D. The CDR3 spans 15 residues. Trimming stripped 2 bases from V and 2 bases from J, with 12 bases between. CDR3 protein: CASSLSRQVNTEAFF. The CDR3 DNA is TGTGCCAGCAGTTTAAGCCGGCAGGTAAACACTGAAGCTTTCTTT.

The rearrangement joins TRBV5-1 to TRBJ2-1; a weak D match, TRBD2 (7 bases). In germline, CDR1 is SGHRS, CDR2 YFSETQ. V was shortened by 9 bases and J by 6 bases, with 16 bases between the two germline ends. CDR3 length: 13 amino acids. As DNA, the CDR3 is TGCGCCACCGTTTACAGGGAGGGCAATGAGCAGTTCTTC. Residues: CATVYREGNEQFF.

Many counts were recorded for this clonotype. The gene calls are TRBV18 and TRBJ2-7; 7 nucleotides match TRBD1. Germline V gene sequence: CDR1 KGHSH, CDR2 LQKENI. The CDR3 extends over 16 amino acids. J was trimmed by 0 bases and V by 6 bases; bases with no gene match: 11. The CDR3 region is CASSPRQGSSSYEQYF. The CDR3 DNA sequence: TGTGCCAGCTCGCCTCGACAGGGATCGAGCTCCTACGAGCAGTACTTC.

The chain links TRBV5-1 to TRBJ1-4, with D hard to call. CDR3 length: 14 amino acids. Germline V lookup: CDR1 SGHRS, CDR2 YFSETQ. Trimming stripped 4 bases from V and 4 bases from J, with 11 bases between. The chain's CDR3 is CASSPARGNEKLFF. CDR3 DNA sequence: TGCGCCAGCAGCCCGGCGAGAGGTAATGAAAAACTGTTTTTT.

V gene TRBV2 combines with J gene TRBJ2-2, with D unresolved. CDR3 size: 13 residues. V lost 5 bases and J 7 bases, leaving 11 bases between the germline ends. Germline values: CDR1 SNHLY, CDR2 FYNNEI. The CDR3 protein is CASSFDSGGELFF. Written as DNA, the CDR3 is TGTGCCAGCAGTTTTGACTCCGGCGGGGAGCTGTTTTTT.

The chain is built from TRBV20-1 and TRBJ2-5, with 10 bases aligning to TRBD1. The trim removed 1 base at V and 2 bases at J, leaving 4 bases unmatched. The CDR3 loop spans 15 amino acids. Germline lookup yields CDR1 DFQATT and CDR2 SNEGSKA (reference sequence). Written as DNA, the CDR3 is TGCAGTGCTAGAGTGACAGGGGGCTTTCAAGAGACCCAGTACTTC. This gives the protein CSARVTGGFQETQYF.

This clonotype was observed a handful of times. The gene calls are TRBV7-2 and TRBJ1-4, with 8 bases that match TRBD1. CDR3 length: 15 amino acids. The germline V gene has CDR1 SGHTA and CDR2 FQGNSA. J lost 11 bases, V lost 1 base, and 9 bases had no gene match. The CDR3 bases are TGTGCCAGCAGCTTAGTTCGGACAGGGCGTGAGAAACTGTTTTTT. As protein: CASSLVRTGREKLFF.